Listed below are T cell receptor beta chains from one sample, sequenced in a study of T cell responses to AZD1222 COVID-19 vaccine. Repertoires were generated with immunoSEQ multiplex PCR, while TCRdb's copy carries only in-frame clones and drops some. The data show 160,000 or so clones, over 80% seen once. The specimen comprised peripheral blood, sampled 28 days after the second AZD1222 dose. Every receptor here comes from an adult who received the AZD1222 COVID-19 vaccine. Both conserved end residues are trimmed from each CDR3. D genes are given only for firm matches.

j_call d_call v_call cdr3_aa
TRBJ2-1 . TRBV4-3 ASSDSRGKGSYNEQF
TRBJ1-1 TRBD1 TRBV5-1 ASSEQGGSTEAF
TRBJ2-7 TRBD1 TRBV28 ASSLPGQGRYEQY
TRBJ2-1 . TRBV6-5 ASSYANSFAPNEQF
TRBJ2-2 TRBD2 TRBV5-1 ASSSGLAVNTGELF
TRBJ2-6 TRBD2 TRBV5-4 ASSPTSGTGANVLT
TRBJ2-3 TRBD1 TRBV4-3 ASSQRQGRDTQY
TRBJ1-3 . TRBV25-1 ASIGQGGNTIY
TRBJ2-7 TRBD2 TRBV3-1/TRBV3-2 ASSQGRFGLAVSYEQY
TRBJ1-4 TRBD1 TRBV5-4 ASSLGDRSNEKLF
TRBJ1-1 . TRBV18 ASSPLLLNTEAF
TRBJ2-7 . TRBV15 ATSRNPGPTYEQY
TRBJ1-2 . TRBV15 ATSRGQLANYGYT
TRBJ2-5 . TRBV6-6 ASSYSEETQY
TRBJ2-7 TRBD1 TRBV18 ASSPGQPSGTEEQY
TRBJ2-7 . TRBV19 ASRQRGSGVYEQY
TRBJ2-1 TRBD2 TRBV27 ASSFRASAPGGYEQF
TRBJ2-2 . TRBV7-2 ASSLGFGTGELF
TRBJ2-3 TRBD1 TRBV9 ASKRGGSLADTQY
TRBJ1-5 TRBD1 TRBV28 ASSLGTGNPNQPQH
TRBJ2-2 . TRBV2 ASSENPGYTGELF
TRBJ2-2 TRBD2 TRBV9 ASRREREGLPGELF
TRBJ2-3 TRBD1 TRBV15 ATSRDESPGQGLTDTQY
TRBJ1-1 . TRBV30 AWSEDRSAAF
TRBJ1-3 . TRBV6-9 ASKGCGNTIY
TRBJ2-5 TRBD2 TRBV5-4 ASRGLAGGPGTQY
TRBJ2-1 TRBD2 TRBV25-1 ASISSGTYNEQF
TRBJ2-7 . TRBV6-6 ASSYNRQGSEQY
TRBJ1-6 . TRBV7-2 ASTQGSSYNSPLH
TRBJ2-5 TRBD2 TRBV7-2 ASSLIAGGGTQY
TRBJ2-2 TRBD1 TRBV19 ASSIGTGGGTGELF
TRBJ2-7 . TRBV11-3 ASSWENRGEQY
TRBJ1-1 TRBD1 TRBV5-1 ASSPWGQGEAF
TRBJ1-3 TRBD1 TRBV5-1 ASREGQGLSSGNTIY
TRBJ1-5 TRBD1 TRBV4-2 ASSQEGTGHNQPQH
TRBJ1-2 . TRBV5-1 ASTTRTGDYGYT
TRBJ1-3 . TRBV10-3 AIGGLGVSGNTIY